One sample yielded the 13 T cell receptor beta chains listed below, sequenced in a study of a mutant IDH1 vaccine in newly diagnosed glioma. The repertoire was sequenced with immunoSEQ multiplex PCR; TCRdb's copy has only in-frame clones and lacks some. The data hold around 60,000 clones, with 70% to 90% observed a single time. Time point given: week 11, during vaccination. The study gave 300 ug of mutant IDH1 20-mer peptide per vaccine dose, with topical imiquimod. No antigen is known for these receptors. The specimen was PBMCs, collected from a glioma patient whose treatment included an IDH1 peptide vaccine. The receptors originated from a man aged 40-50 years with glioma.

This chain links TRBV27 with TRBJ2-2; 12 bases line up with TRBD2. The ends lost 3 bases at V and 3 bases at J; junction bases unmatched: 2. Germline lookup yields CDR1 MNHEY and CDR2 SMNVEV (reference sequence). This CDR3 has 16 residues. This chain's CDR3 is CASSFLAGGHTGELFF. CDR3 sequence (DNA): TGTGCCAGCAGTTTTCTAGCGGGGGGGCACACCGGGGAGCTGTTTTTT.

The chain has TRBV7-9 and TRBJ2-1; TRBD1 is a possible D gene (6 bases). Trimming cost V 10 bases and J 4 bases, with 29 bases left between them. The CDR3 sequence is 18 residues long. CDR1 is SEHNR and CDR2 is FQNEAQ in the germline V gene (reference sequence). CDR3 coding DNA: TGTGCCATCTCGGGACAAATTTCTTCCGGCCATCCATACAATGAGCAGTTCTTC. Amino acids: CAISGQISSGHPYNEQFF.

The V call is TRBV30, the J call TRBJ1-2; D is uncertain. V gave up 2 bases and J gave up 4 bases, with 32 bases separating them. CDR3 length: 20 residues. CDR1 is GTSNPN, CDR2 SVGIG, per germline (reference sequence). The CDR3, as DNA: TGTGCCTGGAGTCCCCCGGGAACGGGAACAGCCTACCCGCTCTCCTATGGCTACACCTTC. Translated: CAWSPPGTGTAYPLSYGYTF.

The chain links TRBV29-1 to TRBJ1-1; 9 positions agree with TRBD1. The germline gives CDR1 SQVTM, CDR2 ANQGSEA. This CDR3 is 13 amino acids long. V dropped 7 bases and J dropped 3; count of bases not matched to a gene: 6. In DNA form, the CDR3 reads TGCAGCGGGACCGGGACAGGGCACACTGAAGCTTTCTTT. It specifies CSGTGTGHTEAFF.

V usage is TRBV2 and J usage is TRBJ2-3; 11 positions agree with TRBD1. After removal of 4 bases from V and 5 bases from J, the junction contained 5 bases not matched to a gene. Germline V gene sequence: CDR1 SNHLY, CDR2 FYNNEI. The length of the CDR3 is 15 residues. The CDR3 DNA reads TGTGCCAGCAGTGTGGGGACAGGGGGTATAGATACGCAGTATTTT. Protein product: CASSVGTGGIDTQYF.

J is TRBJ1-5 and V is TRBV2, with D hard to call. Germline V gene lookup returns CDR1 SNHLY and CDR2 FYNNEI. The CDR3 sequence is 12 residues long. V lost 3 bases to trimming and J lost 4 bases, with 4 bases between them. DNA for the CDR3: TGTGCCAGCAGTGACCGTAATCAGCCCCAGCATTTT. Its protein product is CASSDRNQPQHF.

The chain employs TRBV28 and TRBJ2-3; 9 nucleotides match TRBD2. CDR3 length equals 16 residues. The V gene's germline CDR1 is MDHEN and CDR2 SYDVKM. The V gene end was trimmed by 3 bases and the J gene end by 4 bases; junction bases not matched to a gene: 8. This CDR3 is CASSFGGAGGADTQYF. For the CDR3, the DNA is TGTGCCAGCAGTTTCGGTGGGGCGGGAGGGGCAGATACGCAGTATTTT.

V gene TRBV18 combines with J gene TRBJ2-2; 13 bases match TRBD2. V lost 3 bases, J lost 3 bases, and 4 bases stayed unmatched. There are 17 residues in the CDR3. Germline values: CDR1 KGHSH, CDR2 LQKENI. CDR3 DNA: TGTGCCAGCTCACCGACACTAGCGGGAGGGGACACCGGGGAGCTGTTTTTT. Protein product: CASSPTLAGGDTGELFF. Based on the CDR3 plus reference TRBV18 and TRBJ2-2, the full variable domain is NAGVMQNPRHLVRRRGQEARLRCSPMKGHSHVYWYRQLPEEGLKFMVYLQKENIIDESGMPKERFSAEFPKEGPSILRIQQVVRGDSAAYFCASSPTLAGGDTGELFFGEGSRLTVL.

The chain employs TRBV2 and TRBJ2-3; 10 bases match TRBD2. CDR3 length: 15 amino acids. Germline CDR1 is SNHLY and CDR2 is FYNNEI. V lost 5 bases and J lost 2; bases outside the gene matches: 4. CDR3 DNA sequence: TGTGCCAGCAGTAAACTAGCGGGGTACACAGATACGCAGTATTTT. Its translation: CASSKLAGYTDTQYF.

The rearrangement links TRBV28 to TRBJ1-5, with D maybe TRBD1 (5 bases). The V gene lost 5 bases and the J gene lost 8 bases, with 22 bases spanning the gap. This CDR3 contains 16 residues. Germline assignment: CDR1 MDHEN and CDR2 SYDVKM. CDR3 nucleotides: TGTGCCAGCAGTCCCACGGGGGGAGCGTGGAGGGAGCCCCAGCATTTT. Its protein is CASSPTGGAWREPQHF.

J is TRBJ2-4 and V is TRBV15, with TRBD2 as a possible D gene (6 bases). This CDR3 is built from 17 residues. The V end was cut by 2 bases, the J end by 4 bases, with 18 bases between. CDR1 is LNHNV and CDR2 is YYDKDF in the germline V gene (reference sequence). CDR3 region: CATSRPGGAGPKNIQYF. The CDR3 DNA reads as TGTGCCACCAGCAGACCCGGGGGAGCCGGGCCGAAAAACATTCAGTACTTC.

V and J are TRBV27 and TRBJ1-6; 8 positions match TRBD1. The trim removed 5 bases at V and 4 bases at J, leaving 7 bases unmatched. Germline CDR1 is MNHEY and CDR2 is SMNVEV (reference sequence). There are 16 residues in the CDR3. In DNA, the CDR3 is TGTGCCAGCAGTCCTAGGACAGGGAATTATAATTCACCCCTCCACTTT. Residues: CASSPRTGNYNSPLHF.

This rearrangement joins TRBV27 to TRBJ2-1; 9 bases are a match to TRBD1. CDR3 length equals 17 residues. With V trimmed by 8 bases and J by 7 bases, 18 bases remained unmatched. Germline values: CDR1 MNHEY, CDR2 SMNVEV (reference sequence). CDR3 residues: CASAGTGTSHPLNEQFF. CDR3 nucleotide sequence: TGTGCCAGCGCCGGGACAGGGACGTCCCATCCTTTAAATGAGCAGTTCTTC.